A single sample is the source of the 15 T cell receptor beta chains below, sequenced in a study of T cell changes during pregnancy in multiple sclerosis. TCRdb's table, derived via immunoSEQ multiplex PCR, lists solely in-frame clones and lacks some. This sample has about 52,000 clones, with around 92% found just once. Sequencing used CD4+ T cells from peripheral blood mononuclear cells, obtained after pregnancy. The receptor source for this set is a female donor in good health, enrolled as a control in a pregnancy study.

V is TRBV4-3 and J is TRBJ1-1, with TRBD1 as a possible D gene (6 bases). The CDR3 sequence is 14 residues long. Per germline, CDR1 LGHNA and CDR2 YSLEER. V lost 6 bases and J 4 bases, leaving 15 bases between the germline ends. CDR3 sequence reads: CASSLGGAVTEAFF. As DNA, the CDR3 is TGCGCCAGCAGTCTCGGGGGGGCGGTCACTGAAGCTTTCTTT.

The CDR3, as DNA: TGTGCCAGCAGCTTAGCTAATAGCAATCAGCCCCAGCATTTT. Translating gives CASSLANSNQPQHF. The chain joins TRBV7-2 to TRBJ1-5; D is undetermined. The CDR3 spans 14 residues. Germline V CDR1 and CDR2: SGHTA, FQGNSA. Trimming shortened V by 0 bases and J by 0 bases, and 3 bases separated the two germline ends.

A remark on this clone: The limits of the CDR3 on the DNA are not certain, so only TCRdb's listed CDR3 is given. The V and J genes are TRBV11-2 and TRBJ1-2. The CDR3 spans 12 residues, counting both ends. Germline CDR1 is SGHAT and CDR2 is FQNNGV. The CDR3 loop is CASSLVAYGTFF.

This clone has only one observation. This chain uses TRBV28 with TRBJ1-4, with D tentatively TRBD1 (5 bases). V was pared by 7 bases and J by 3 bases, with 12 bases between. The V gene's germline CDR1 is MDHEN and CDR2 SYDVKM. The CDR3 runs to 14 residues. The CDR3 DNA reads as TGTGCCAGCACTCGACAGTTCCCTAATGAAAAACTGTTTTTT. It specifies CASTRQFPNEKLFF.

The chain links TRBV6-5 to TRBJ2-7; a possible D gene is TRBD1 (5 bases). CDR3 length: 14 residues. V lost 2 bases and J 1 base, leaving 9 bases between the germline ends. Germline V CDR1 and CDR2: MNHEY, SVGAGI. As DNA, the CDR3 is TGTGCCAGCAGTTACCGAGACAGATCCTACGAGCAGTACTTC. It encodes CASSYRDRSYEQYF.

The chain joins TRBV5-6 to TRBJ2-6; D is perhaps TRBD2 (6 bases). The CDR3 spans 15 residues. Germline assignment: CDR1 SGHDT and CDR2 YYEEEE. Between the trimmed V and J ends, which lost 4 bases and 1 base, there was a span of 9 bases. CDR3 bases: TGTGCCAGCAGCCCGGCGGGGTCTGGGGCCAACGTCCTGACTTTC. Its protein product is CASSPAGSGANVLTF.

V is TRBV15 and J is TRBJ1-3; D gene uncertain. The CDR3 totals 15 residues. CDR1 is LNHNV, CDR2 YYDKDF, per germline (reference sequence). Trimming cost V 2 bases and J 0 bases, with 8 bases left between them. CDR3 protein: CATSRNPSSGNTIYF. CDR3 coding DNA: TGTGCCACCAGCAGAAATCCCAGCTCTGGAAACACCATATATTTT.

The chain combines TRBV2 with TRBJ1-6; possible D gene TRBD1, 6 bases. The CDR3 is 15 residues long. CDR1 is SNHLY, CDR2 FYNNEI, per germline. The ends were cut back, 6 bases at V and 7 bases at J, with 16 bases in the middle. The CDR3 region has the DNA TGTGCCAGCAGGAGTACCTTGGGACAAAATTCACCCCTCCACTTT. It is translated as CASRSTLGQNSPLHF.

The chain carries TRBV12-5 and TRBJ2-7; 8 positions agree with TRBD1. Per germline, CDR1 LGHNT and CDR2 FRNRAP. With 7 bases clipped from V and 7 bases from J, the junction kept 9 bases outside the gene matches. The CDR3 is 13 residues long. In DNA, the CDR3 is TGTGCTAGTGCCCCCCAGGGGGCCGGGGAGCAGTACTTC. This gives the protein CASAPQGAGEQYF.

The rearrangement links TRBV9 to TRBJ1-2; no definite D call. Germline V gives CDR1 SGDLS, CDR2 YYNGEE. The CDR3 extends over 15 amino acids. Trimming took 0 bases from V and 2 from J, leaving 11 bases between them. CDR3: CASSVGYRENYGYTF. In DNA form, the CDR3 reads TGTGCCAGCAGCGTAGGGTATAGGGAGAACTATGGCTACACCTTC.

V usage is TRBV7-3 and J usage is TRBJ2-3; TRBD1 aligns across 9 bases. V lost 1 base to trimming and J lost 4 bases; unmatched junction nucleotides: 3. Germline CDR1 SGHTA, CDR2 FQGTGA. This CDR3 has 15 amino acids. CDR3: CASSLNTGGSDTQYF. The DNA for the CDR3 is TGTGCCAGCAGCTTAAATACAGGGGGCTCAGATACGCAGTATTTT.

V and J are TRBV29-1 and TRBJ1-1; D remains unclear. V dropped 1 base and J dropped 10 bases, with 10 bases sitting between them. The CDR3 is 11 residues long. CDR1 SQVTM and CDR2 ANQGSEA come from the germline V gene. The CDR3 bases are TGCAGCGTTGAAGCTGCCGGGTCAGCTTTCTTT. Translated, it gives CSVEAAGSAFF. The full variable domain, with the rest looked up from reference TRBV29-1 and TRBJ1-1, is SAVISQKPSRDICQRGTSLTIQCQVDSQVTMMFWYRQQPGQSLTLIATANQGSEATYESGFVIDKFPISRPNLTFSTLTVSNMSPEDSSIYLCSVEAAGSAFFGQGTRLTVV.

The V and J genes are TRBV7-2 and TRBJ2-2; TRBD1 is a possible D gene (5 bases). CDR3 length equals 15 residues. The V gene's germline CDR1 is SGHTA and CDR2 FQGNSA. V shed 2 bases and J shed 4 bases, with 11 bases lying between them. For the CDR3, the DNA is TGTGCCAGCAGCTTATTAGGGGCAGTCACCGGGGAGCTGTTTTTT. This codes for CASSLLGAVTGELFF.

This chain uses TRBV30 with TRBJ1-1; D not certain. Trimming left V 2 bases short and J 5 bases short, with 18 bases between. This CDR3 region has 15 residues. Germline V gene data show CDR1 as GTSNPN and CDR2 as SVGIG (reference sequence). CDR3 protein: CAWSTGGAGPTEAFF. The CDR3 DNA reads TGTGCCTGGAGTACCGGAGGCGCGGGTCCGACTGAAGCTTTCTTT.

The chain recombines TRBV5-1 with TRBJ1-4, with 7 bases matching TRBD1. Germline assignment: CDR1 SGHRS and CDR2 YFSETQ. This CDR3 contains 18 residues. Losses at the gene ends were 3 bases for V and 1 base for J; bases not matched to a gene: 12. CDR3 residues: CASSSGTAPGGTNEKLFF. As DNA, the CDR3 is TGCGCCAGCAGCTCAGGGACAGCCCCAGGGGGAACTAATGAAAAACTGTTTTTT.